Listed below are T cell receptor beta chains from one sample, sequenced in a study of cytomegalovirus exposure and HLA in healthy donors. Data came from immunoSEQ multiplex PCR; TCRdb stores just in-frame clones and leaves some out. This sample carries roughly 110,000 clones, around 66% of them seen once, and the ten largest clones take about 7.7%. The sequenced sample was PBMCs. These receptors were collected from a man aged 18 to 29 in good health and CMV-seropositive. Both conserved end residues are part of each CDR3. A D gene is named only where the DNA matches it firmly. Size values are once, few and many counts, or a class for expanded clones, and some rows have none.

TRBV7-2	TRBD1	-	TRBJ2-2	TGTGCCAGCAGCTTAGGACCGGACAGGTTGGGCGGGGAGCTGTTTTTT	CASSLGPDRLGGELFF
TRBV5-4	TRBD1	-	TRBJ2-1	TGTGCCAGCAACAAGGGACAGGGGTCCTACAATGAGCAGTTCTTC	CASNKGQGSYNEQFF
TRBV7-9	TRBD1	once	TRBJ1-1	TGTGCCAGCAGCTTAGTAGGGGGCGAAGCTTTCTTT	CASSLVGGEAFF
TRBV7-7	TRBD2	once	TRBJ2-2	TGTGCCAGCAGCTTATTAGCGGGGGGGCACACCGGGGAGCTGTTTTTT	CASSLLAGGHTGELFF
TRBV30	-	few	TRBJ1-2	TGTGCCTGGAGCGATACCCGGGGACTCTATGGCTACACCTTC	CAWSDTRGLYGYTF
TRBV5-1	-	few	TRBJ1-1	TGCGCCAGCAGCTTGGGGGGGGTGAACACTGAAGCTTTCTTT	CASSLGGVNTEAFF
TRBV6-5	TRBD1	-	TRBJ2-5	TGTGCCAGCAGACAGACAGGGAGCCAAGAGACCCAGTACTTC	CASRQTGSQETQYF
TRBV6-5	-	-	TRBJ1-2	TGTGCCAGCAGTTTGGAGGGCTATGGCTACACCTTC	CASSLEGYGYTF
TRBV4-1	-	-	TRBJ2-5	TGCGCCAGCAGCCAAGCAAGTGAGGGGGAAGAGACCCAGTACTTC	CASSQASEGEETQYF
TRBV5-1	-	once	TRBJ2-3	TGCGCCAGCAGCTTGGGGACTGCGAGCACAGATACGCAGTATTTT	CASSLGTASTDTQYF
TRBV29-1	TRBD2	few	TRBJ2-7	TGCAGCGTCGAGGGACTAGCAAACTCCTACGAGCAGTACTTC	CSVEGLANSYEQYF
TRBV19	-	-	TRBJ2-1	TGTGCCAGTAGTATGGAGCGGGCTACCAATGAGCAGTTCTTC	CASSMERATNEQFF
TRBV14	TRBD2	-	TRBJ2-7	TGTGCCAGCAGCCGCGGGGGGGGCCACGAGCAGTACTTC	CASSRGGGHEQYF
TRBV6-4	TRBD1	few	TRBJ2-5	TGTGCCAGCAGTGACGGACAGGGGGCAGAGACCCAGTACTTC	CASSDGQGAETQYF
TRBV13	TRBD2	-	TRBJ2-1	TGTGCCAGCAATATACTAGCGAGATACAATGAGCAGTTCTTC	CASNILARYNEQFF
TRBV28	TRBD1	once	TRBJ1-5	TGTGCCAGCAGTGCCGACAGGGGGATTCTTCAGCCCCAGCATTTT	CASSADRGILQPQHF
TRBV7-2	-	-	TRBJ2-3	TGTGCCAGCAGCTTATTTGGGCCCACAGATACGCAGTATTTT	CASSLFGPTDTQYF
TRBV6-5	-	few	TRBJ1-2	TGTGCCAGCAGTTACAACAGGGAATTCTATGGCTACACCTTC	CASSYNREFYGYTF
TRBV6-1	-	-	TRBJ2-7	TGTGCCAGCAGAGACAGCTTCTCCTACGAGCAGTACTTC	CASRDSFSYEQYF
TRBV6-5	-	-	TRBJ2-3	TGTGCCAGCAGTTATGGACATTCTACGCAGTATTTT	CASSYGHSTQYF
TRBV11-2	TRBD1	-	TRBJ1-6	TGTGCCAGCAGCTTCTACAGGGGAAATTCACCCCTCCACTTT	CASSFYRGNSPLHF
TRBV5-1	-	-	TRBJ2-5	TGCGCCAGCAGCTTAAACGGGGCGGGGAACTCACAAGAGACCCAGTACTTC	CASSLNGAGNSQETQYF
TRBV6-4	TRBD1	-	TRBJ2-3	TGTGCCAGCAGTGACCGGACAGGGGCCGCAGATACGCAGTATTTT	CASSDRTGAADTQYF
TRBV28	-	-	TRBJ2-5	TGTGCCAGCAGTTTAGGGGGGGCGCAAGAGACCCAGTACTTC	CASSLGGAQETQYF
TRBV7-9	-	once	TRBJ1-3	TGTGCCAGCAGCTTAGCGGGGGGCTCTGGAAACACCATATATTTT	CASSLAGGSGNTIYF
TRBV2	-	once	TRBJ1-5	TGTGCCAGCAGTGAAGCGGGACATGGCAATCAGCCCCAGCATTTT	CASSEAGHGNQPQHF
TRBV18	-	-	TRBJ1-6	TGTGCCAGCTCACGGGGGCAGAATTCACCCCTCCACTTT	CASSRGQNSPLHF
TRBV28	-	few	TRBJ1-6	TGTGCCAGCGGGTCATTTTATAGCCCTGGTACGCCCCTCCACTTT	CASGSFYSPGTPLHF
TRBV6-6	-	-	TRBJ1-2	TGTGCCAGCAGTTACGTACAAGGCTACACCTTC	CASSYVQGYTF
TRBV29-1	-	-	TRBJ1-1	TGCAGCGTTGCAGCGGTAGTGGGCGACACTGAAGCTTTCTTT	CSVAAVVGDTEAFF
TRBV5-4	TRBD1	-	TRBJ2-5	TGTGCCAGCAGCCCGACAGGGCTGTTCCAAGAGACCCAGTACTTC	CASSPTGLFQETQYF
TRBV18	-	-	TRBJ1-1	TGTGCCAGCTCACTAACAGGGTCTACTGAAGCTTTCTTT	CASSLTGSTEAFF
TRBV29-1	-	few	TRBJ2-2	TGCAGCGTGTCGTGGCAGGGGAGTGTAAACACCGGGGAGCTGTTTTTT	CSVSWQGSVNTGELFF
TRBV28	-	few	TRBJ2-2	TGTGCCAGCAACGAACCGGGTAACACCGGGGAGCTGTTTTTT	CASNEPGNTGELFF
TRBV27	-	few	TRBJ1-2	TGTGCCAGCAGGGCCTCGGGTTCTCGGGGCTACACCTTC	CASRASGSRGYTF
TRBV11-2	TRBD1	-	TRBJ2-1	TGTGCCAGCAGCTCCGCAGGGGGCAATGAGCAGTTCTTC	CASSSAGGNEQFF
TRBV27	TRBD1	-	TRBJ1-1	TGTGCCAGCAGTTTTCAGGGGGCGAGAGCTGAAGCTTTCTTT	CASSFQGARAEAFF
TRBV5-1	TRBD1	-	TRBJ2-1	TGCGCCAGCAGCTTGGCCGTCGGGACAGGGGGCACTGAGCAGTTCTTC	CASSLAVGTGGTEQFF
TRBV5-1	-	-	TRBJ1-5	TGCGCCAGCAGCTTGGGACAGTTCGGTCAGCCCCAGCATTTT	CASSLGQFGQPQHF
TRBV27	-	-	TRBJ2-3	TGTGCCAGCAGTTACAACCCGCCCTTCACAGATACGCAGTATTTT	CASSYNPPFTDTQYF
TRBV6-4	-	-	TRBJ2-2	TGTGCCAGCAGTAAAGGGGAGGCCGGGGAGCTGTTTTTT	CASSKGEAGELFF
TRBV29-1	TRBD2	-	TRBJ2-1	TGCAGCGTTGAATGGCGGGGGGGCTCGGATGAGCAGTTCTTC	CSVEWRGGSDEQFF
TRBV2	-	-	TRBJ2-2	TGTGCCAGCAATTGGAGGCCGGGCGGGATTTCCGGGGAGCTGTTTTTT	CASNWRPGGISGELFF
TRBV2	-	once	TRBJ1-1	TGTGCCAGCAGCGGGACTGGGACTGAAGCTTTCTTT	CASSGTGTEAFF
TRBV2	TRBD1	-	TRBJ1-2	TGTGCCAGCAGGACAGGGAGTGGCTACACCTTC	CASRTGSGYTF
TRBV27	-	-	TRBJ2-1	TGTGCCAGCAGTCGCGAAAGCTCCTACAATGAGCAGTTCTTC	CASSRESSYNEQFF
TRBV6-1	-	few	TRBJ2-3	TGTGCCAGCAGTAAAGGGGCGCCCAGCACAGATACGCAGTATTTT	CASSKGAPSTDTQYF
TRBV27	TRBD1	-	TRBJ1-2	TGTGCCAGCAGTTCACACCGGACAGGCAATGGCTACACCTTC	CASSSHRTGNGYTF